The clone carrying this TCR beta chain was seen only a few times. In TCRdb, the RACE reads were re-called with MiXCR into one record per CDR3 protein. The sample consists of 240,000 or so distinct CDR3 sequences, about 9% of them appearing once. This sample was taken from a study of human T cells and chemical hapten exposure. Indicated time point: pre-sensitization, week 0. Treatment denoted: therapeutic diphenylcyclopropenone sensitization with weekly scalp DPC. The J segment lost 4 bases and the V segment lost 4 bases, leaving 5 bases of the junction unmatched. From germline, CDR1 is MNHEY and CDR2 SVGEGT. The CDR3 has 14 residues.

This receptor was taken from a woman aged 40 to 50 with alopecia areata. Some clones in this sample may be carry-over from other donors' samples. The V call is TRBV6-2 or TRBV6-3, the J call TRBJ2-7, with 9 bases that match TRBD1. Specimen: whole blood, collected in connection with sensitization to the hapten diphenylcyclopropenone (DPC). CDR3 region: CASSSGTGIYEQYF. Written as DNA, the CDR3 is TGTGCCAGCAGTTCCGGGACAGGGATATACGAGCAGTACTTC.